The 31 T cell receptor beta chains reported below all come from one sample, sequenced in a study of T cells expressing NK-cell markers (dated by TCRdb to about 2020). The library was generated by 5' RACE. The sequencing machine was an Illumina HiSeq 2000. Following reprocessing of the reads by TCRdb, the data hold one row per CDR3 protein sequence and no DNA is available. This sample's table carries roughly 350,000 distinct CDR3 sequences. The ten top clones hold 5% to 5.5% of the sample. The sequenced sample was blood T cells: a sorted CD56 or NKG2C T cell subset, CD4+ or CD8+ T cells, or bulk PBMC T cells (not recorded which). These receptor sequences come from a man aged 18-75 years in good health.

This chain joins TRBV19 and TRBJ2-6; TCRdb's D call, TRBD2, is unchecked because there is no DNA. CDR3 length: 17 residues. Germline V gives CDR1 LNHDA, CDR2 SQIVND (reference sequence). The CDR3 protein is CASSTGSRNSGANVLTF. The whole variable domain, filled in from reference TRBV19 and TRBJ2-6, reads DGGITQSPKYLFRKEGQNVTLSCEQNLNHDAMYWYRQDPGQGLRLIYYSQIVNDFQKGDIAEGYSVSREKKESFPLTVTSAQKNPTAFYLCASSTGSRNSGANVLTFGAGSRLTVL.

The gene calls are TRBV20-1 and TRBJ2-3. This CDR3 comprises 13 residues. CDR1 is DFQATT and CDR2 is SNEGSKA in the germline V gene (reference sequence). Here the CDR3 reads CSAREAGKYTQYF.

V usage is TRBV20-1 and J usage is TRBJ1-2; TCRdb lists TRBD1, though no DNA is available to test this call. The CDR3 consists of 15 residues. Germline loops: CDR1 DFQATT, CDR2 SNEGSKA (reference sequence). The CDR3 protein is CSARDVGARYYGYTF.

The chain links TRBV27 to TRBJ1-2. The CDR3 sequence is 15 residues long. In germline, CDR1 is MNHEY, CDR2 SMNVEV (reference sequence). CDR3 amino acids: CASSFRSDTNYGYTF.

CDR3 sequence reads: CASSYQSEGFYGYTF. V gene TRBV6-5 combines with J gene TRBJ1-2; the TRBD1 assignment by TCRdb is unverifiable without DNA. The CDR3 runs 15 residues. The germline gives CDR1 MNHEY, CDR2 SVGAGI.

V gene TRBV29-1 combines with J gene TRBJ2-6. CDR3 length: 13 residues. Germline CDR1 SQVTM, CDR2 ANQGSEA. The CDR3 sequence: CSVRRAGANVLTF.

The rearrangement uses TRBV28 and TRBJ1-4. Germline V gives CDR1 MDHEN, CDR2 SYDVKM. This CDR3 has 14 amino acids. The CDR3 loop is CASSLQVRREKLFF.

The J gene is TRBJ1-6, the V gene TRBV6-6. CDR1 and CDR2 (germline): MNHNY, SVGAGI (reference sequence). The CDR3 sequence is 13 residues long. CDR3 in amino acids: CASSDSDPSPLHF.

The chain carries TRBV6-1 and TRBJ1-1. The germline gives CDR1 MNHNS, CDR2 SASEGT. This CDR3 is built from 16 residues. The CDR3 sequence is CASSHGDYHPNTEAFF.

The chain uses TRBV15 and TRBJ2-1; TCRdb proposes TRBD1, but this gene call is untestable without DNA. CDR3 length: 16 residues. CDR1 and CDR2 from the germline V gene are LNHNV and YYDKDF (reference sequence). This chain's CDR3 is CATSREDRGGYNEQFF.

J is TRBJ2-2 and V is TRBV27; the D call from TCRdb, TRBD1, cannot be confirmed without DNA. The CDR3 is 14 amino acids. Germline loops: CDR1 MNHEY, CDR2 SMNVEV (reference sequence). The CDR3: CASRSQGATGELFF.

The chain's CDR3 is CASSSLNRQGAAYEQYF. The J gene is TRBJ2-7, the V gene TRBV5-1; checking the TCRdb D call of TRBD1 is not possible without DNA. The V gene's germline CDR1 is SGHRS and CDR2 YFSETQ. The CDR3 is 17 amino acids.

The rearrangement links TRBV11-2 to TRBJ2-7; with no DNA, the TCRdb D assignment of TRBD2 cannot be verified. The germline V gene has CDR1 SGHAT and CDR2 FQNNGV. This CDR3 has 15 residues. This CDR3 is CASSRLGLEVYEQYF.

CDR3 protein: CASSLPGQGIVGTEAFF. This chain connects TRBV5-1 to TRBJ1-1; TCRdb's D call of TRBD1 is untestable without DNA. Per germline, CDR1 SGHRS and CDR2 YFSETQ. The CDR3 is 17 residues long. Together with reference TRBV5-1 and TRBJ1-1, the CDR3 gives the full variable domain: KAGVTQTPRYLIKTRGQQVTLSCSPISGHRSVSWYQQTPGQGLQFLFEYFSETQRNKGNFPGRFSGRQFSNSRSEMNVSTLELGDSALYLCASSLPGQGIVGTEAFFGQGTRLTVV.

The J gene is TRBJ2-1, the V gene TRBV11-1; TCRdb reports TRBD2, a call that lacks DNA to check it against. The V gene's germline CDR1 is SGHAT and CDR2 FQDESV (reference sequence). The CDR3 sequence is 15 residues long. CDR3 amino acids: CASSFAPRIDNEQFF.

V usage is TRBV9 and J usage is TRBJ2-1; TCRdb's assignment of TRBD1 cannot be checked, as there is no DNA. Germline V gene data show CDR1 as SGDLS and CDR2 as YYNGEE. This CDR3 has 19 residues. CDR3 region: CASSVAAGGIIQGFNEQFF.

The V call is TRBV28, the J call TRBJ1-2. The CDR3 spans 13 residues. Germline loops: CDR1 MDHEN, CDR2 SYDVKM. This CDR3 reads CASSPATAYGYTF.

The J gene is TRBJ2-1, the V gene TRBV5-8; TCRdb proposes TRBD1, but this gene call is untestable without DNA. This CDR3 comprises 15 residues. CDR1 is SGHTS and CDR2 is YDEGEE in the germline V gene. The CDR3 sequence: CASSSSGTPYNEQFF.

The gene calls are TRBV12-3 or TRBV12-4 and TRBJ2-5; checking the TCRdb D call of TRBD2 is not possible without DNA. The CDR3 consists of 16 residues. The CDR3 protein is CASSPLTSRRQETQYF.

The chain recombines TRBV28 with TRBJ1-5. The CDR3 extends over 15 amino acids. Per germline, CDR1 MDHEN and CDR2 SYDVKM. The CDR3 region is CASSPSLGGNQPQHF.

The chain carries TRBV6-1 and TRBJ2-7; as DNA is missing, the TRBD1 call by TCRdb cannot be tested. Looked up from germline, CDR1 is MNHNS and CDR2 is SASEGT. The CDR3 totals 13 residues. The CDR3 sequence: CASRQTVDYEQYF.

The chain uses TRBV7-6 and TRBJ2-1. CDR1 is SGHVS and CDR2 is FNYEAQ in the germline V gene. The CDR3 extends over 15 amino acids. CDR3 sequence reads: CASSRQAGSYNEQFF.

CDR3 region: CSARPTWGGEGYTF. The genes are TRBV20-1 and TRBJ1-2; as DNA is missing, the TRBD1 call by TCRdb cannot be tested. Germline lookup yields CDR1 DFQATT and CDR2 SNEGSKA (reference sequence). The CDR3 totals 14 residues.

The chain has TRBV5-5 and TRBJ2-2; the TRBD1 assignment by TCRdb is unverifiable without DNA. This CDR3 comprises 16 residues. Germline CDR1 and CDR2: SGHKS and YYEKEE (reference sequence). The CDR3: CASSPLRTGVSGELFF.

This rearrangement joins TRBV29-1 to TRBJ1-6. The germline V gene has CDR1 SQVTM and CDR2 ANQGSEA. The CDR3 extends over 13 amino acids. The CDR3 sequence: CSVRIMGNSPLHF.

This chain links TRBV5-1 with TRBJ2-1; TCRdb outputs TRBD1, but without DNA this stays unchecked. The CDR3 is made up of 17 amino acids. Germline assignment: CDR1 SGHRS and CDR2 YFSETQ. CDR3 sequence reads: CASQGPGTGILYNEQFF.

The V and J genes are TRBV18 and TRBJ2-7; TCRdb lists TRBD2, though no DNA is available to test this call. Germline V lookup: CDR1 KGHSH, CDR2 LQKENI. The CDR3 extends over 18 amino acids. The CDR3 loop is CASSPILAGATYSYEQYF.

V is TRBV5-1 and J is TRBJ2-3; without DNA, the TCRdb call of TRBD1 cannot be checked. The CDR3 contains 16 residues. Per germline, CDR1 SGHRS and CDR2 YFSETQ. CDR3 residues: CASSLAAGGSADTQYF.

The gene calls are TRBV13 and TRBJ1-1. The CDR3 is made up of 12 amino acids. Per the germline V gene, CDR1 is PRHDT and CDR2 is FYEKMQ (reference sequence). This CDR3 is CASSAKDTEAFF. Using reference TRBV13 and TRBJ1-1 for the parts outside the CDR3, the full variable domain is AAGVIQSPRHLIKEKRETATLKCYPIPRHDTVYWYQQGPGQDPQFLISFYEKMQSDKGSIPDRFSAQQFSDYHSELNMSSLELGDSALYFCASSAKDTEAFFGQGTRLTVV.

The rearrangement links TRBV28 to TRBJ1-1; there is no DNA to check the TCRdb D call of TRBD1. Germline CDR1 and CDR2: MDHEN and SYDVKM. This CDR3 spans 15 amino acids. The CDR3 sequence is CASSTGTAVNTEAFF.

V is TRBV20-1 and J is TRBJ1-6; as DNA is missing, the TRBD1 call by TCRdb cannot be tested. This CDR3 comprises 15 residues. Germline-derived CDR1 and CDR2 are DFQATT and SNEGSKA (reference sequence). CDR3 protein: CSARVQTGPNSPLHF.